Listed here are 17 T cell receptor beta chains from one sample, sequenced in a study of blood T cell repertoires in COVID-19. Assay used: immunoSEQ multiplex PCR; TCRdb lists only in-frame clones, some missing. The sample has some 350,000 clones, around 87% seen once. The specimen sequenced was peripheral blood. These receptors came from a woman between 45 and 60 years old with COVID-19, enrolled during active disease.

In this sample, this clone turned up once. The V call is TRBV6-5, the J call TRBJ2-7, with TRBD2 matching over 16 bases. The CDR3 loop spans 14 amino acids. The junction had 5 bases not matched to a gene; V was cut back by 6 bases and J by 9 bases. CDR1 MNHEY and CDR2 SVGAGI come from the germline V gene. The CDR3: CASRGTSGRASQYF. Written as DNA, the CDR3 is TGTGCCAGCAGAGGGACTAGCGGGAGGGCCTCGCAGTACTTC.

The rearrangement uses TRBV5-1 and TRBJ1-2; D is possibly TRBD1 (5 bases). The length of the CDR3 is 15 residues. Germline loops: CDR1 SGHRS, CDR2 YFSETQ. Trimming left V 2 bases short and J 0 bases short, with 11 bases between. CDR3 loop: CASSFGMTANYGYTF. CDR3 coding DNA: TGCGCCAGCAGCTTCGGAATGACAGCTAACTATGGCTACACCTTC.

The chain recombines TRBV24-1 with TRBJ2-7; D may be TRBD1 (6 bases). Germline lookup yields CDR1 KGHDR and CDR2 SFDVKD. With 3 bases removed from V and 3 bases from J, the gap between germline ends came to 14 bases. The CDR3 loop spans 15 amino acids. DNA of the CDR3: TGTGCCACCAGTGATCCTCAGGGGTCAATCTACGAGCAGTACTTC. Protein sequence: CATSDPQGSIYEQYF.

The chain joins TRBV19 to TRBJ2-7; TRBD2 aligns across 13 bases. The CDR3 is 16 residues long. Germline lookup yields CDR1 LNHDA and CDR2 SQIVND (reference sequence). After removal of 5 bases from V and 6 bases from J, the junction contained 10 bases not matched to a gene. In DNA form, the CDR3 reads TGTGCCAGTAGTCCGTCACCCCGACTAGCGGGAGGCGAGCAGTACTTC. Encoded protein: CASSPSPRLAGGEQYF.

The chain couples TRBV9 to TRBJ1-3; the match to TRBD1 covers 7 bases. Germline V gene data show CDR1 as SGDLS and CDR2 as YYNGEE. The V and J ends lost 3 bases and 1 base, in that order; junction bases with no gene match: 4. The CDR3 has 15 amino acids. CDR3 in amino acids: CASSDRGVSGNTIYF. The CDR3 nucleotides read TGTGCCAGCAGCGACAGGGGAGTGTCTGGAAACACCATATATTTT.

This clone was recorded only once. V gene TRBV30 combines with J gene TRBJ2-7; TRBD1 might be the D (6 bases). Trimming took off 5 bases at V and 4 bases at J, with 9 bases between the two ends. The germline V gene encodes CDR1 GTSNPN and CDR2 SVGIG (reference sequence). CDR3 size: 11 residues. The CDR3 loop is CAWEGEYEQYF. DNA for the CDR3: TGTGCCTGGGAGGGGGAGTACGAGCAGTACTTC. The full variable domain, with the rest looked up from reference TRBV30 and TRBJ2-7, is SQTIHQWPATLVQPVGSPLSLECTVEGTSNPNLYWYRQAAGRGLQLLFYSVGIGQISSEVPQNLSASRPQDRQFILSSKKLLLSDSGFYLCAWEGEYEQYFGPGTRLTVT.

The chain couples TRBV5-4 to TRBJ2-1, with 8 bases that match TRBD2. The ends lost 0 bases at V and 5 bases at J; junction bases unmatched: 4. Germline V lookup: CDR1 SGHNT, CDR2 YYREEE (reference sequence). The CDR3 loop spans 15 amino acids. CDR3 nucleotides: TGTGCCAGCAGCTTGGCTAGCGGGCTTAACAATGAGCAGTTCTTC. This encodes CASSLASGLNNEQFF.

The chain links TRBV4-3 to TRBJ2-3; D is uncertain. The CDR3 extends over 16 amino acids. Germline CDR1 is LGHNA and CDR2 is YSLEER. V gave up 2 bases and J gave up 0 bases, with 12 bases separating them. The CDR3 nucleotides are TGCGCCAGCAGCCAACCCCCAGTCGGGAGCACAGATACGCAGTATTTT. Translating gives CASSQPPVGSTDTQYF.

The rearrangement joins TRBV6-5 to TRBJ2-2; 8 bases fit TRBD1. This CDR3 comprises 15 residues. The V segment lost 6 bases and the J segment 7 bases; nucleotides outside the gene matches: 10. Germline CDR1 and CDR2: MNHEY and SVGAGI. CDR3 loop: CASSIQGVKNGELFF. The CDR3 DNA is TGTGCCAGCAGCATACAGGGGGTGAAGAACGGGGAGCTGTTTTTT.

V is TRBV27 and J is TRBJ2-4, with 10 bases matching TRBD1. Looked up from germline, CDR1 is MNHEY and CDR2 is SMNVEV (reference sequence). The CDR3 sequence is 18 residues long. After removal of 5 bases from V and 3 bases from J, the junction contained 13 bases not matched to a gene. CDR3 nucleotides: TGTGCCAGCAGTCCGCAGTTGGGGACAGGGGTGATCAAAAACATTCAGTACTTC. As protein: CASSPQLGTGVIKNIQYF.

The rearrangement links TRBV10-1 to TRBJ2-1, with TRBD2 matching 13 bases. CDR1 and CDR2 from the germline V gene are WNHNN and SYGVQD (reference sequence). There are 15 residues in the CDR3. V lost 6 bases to trimming and J lost 4 bases; unmatched junction nucleotides: 3. The CDR3 DNA reads as TGCGCCAGCAGCCCACTAGCGGGAGGGTACAATGAGCAGTTCTTC. It encodes CASSPLAGGYNEQFF.

This chain uses TRBV12-3 or TRBV12-4 with TRBJ2-1; D is unclear. The CDR3 has 10 residues. V was shortened by 5 bases and J by 7 bases, with 3 bases between the two germline ends. CDR3 amino acids: CASSINEQFF. In nucleotides, the CDR3 is TGTGCCAGCAGTATAAATGAGCAGTTCTTC.

This rearrangement joins TRBV5-1 to TRBJ2-7; D is uncertain. In germline, CDR1 is SGHRS, CDR2 YFSETQ. V dropped 0 bases and J dropped 3 bases, with 10 bases sitting between them. The CDR3 loop spans 14 amino acids. The DNA for the CDR3 is TGCGCCAGCAGCTTGGAAATTGCCTACTACGAGCAGTACTTC. As protein: CASSLEIAYYEQYF.

The CDR3 loop reads CASSLDLGQGLGRLFF. CDR3 in DNA: TGTGCCAGCAGTTTAGATCTAGGGCAGGGACTAGGCAGACTGTTTTTT. The V call is TRBV27, the J call TRBJ1-4; a weak D match, TRBD1 (5 bases). The V gene lost 2 bases and the J gene lost 13 bases, with 23 bases spanning the gap. The CDR3 has 16 residues. CDR1 is MNHEY and CDR2 is SMNVEV in the germline V gene (reference sequence). Supplemented by reference TRBV27 and TRBJ1-4, the full variable domain reads EAQVTQNPRYLITVTGKKLTVTCSQNMNHEYMSWYRQDPGLGLRQIYYSMNVEVTDKGDVPEGYKVSRKEKRNFPLILESPSPNQTSLYFCASSLDLGQGLGRLFFGSGTQLSVL.

J is TRBJ2-7 and V is TRBV7-2, with D perhaps matching TRBD1 (6 bases). V lost 4 bases and J 0 bases, leaving 13 bases between the germline ends. This CDR3 spans 15 amino acids. CDR1 is SGHTA, CDR2 FQGNSA, per germline. The DNA for the CDR3 is TGTGCCAGCAGCTCAATACGGGACAACTCCTACGAGCAGTACTTC. Translation: CASSSIRDNSYEQYF.

The chain employs TRBV18 and TRBJ2-5; D uncertain. CDR1 KGHSH and CDR2 LQKENI come from the germline V gene. With 0 bases removed from V and 2 bases from J, the gap between germline ends came to 7 bases. This CDR3 comprises 14 residues. The CDR3 DNA reads as TGTGCCAGCTCACCACCGGTCCAGCAAGAGACCCAGTACTTC. It specifies CASSPPVQQETQYF.

V usage is TRBV27 and J usage is TRBJ2-7; 9 bases fit TRBD2. Germline lookup yields CDR1 MNHEY and CDR2 SMNVEV (reference sequence). V shed 7 bases, J shed 6 bases, and the junction held 10 bases outside the gene matches. The CDR3 totals 14 residues. CDR3 amino acids: CASNMGREGREQYF. DNA for the CDR3: TGTGCCAGCAACATGGGGCGGGAGGGCCGCGAGCAGTACTTC.